This T cell receptor beta chain was sequenced during a study of T-cell memory formation after mild COVID-19. Overall study context: The TCR clusters were mostly specific to one donor. General study results and limits: Day 15 to 85 contractors were CD4/CD8 balanced; later expanders leaned CD4+. Some SARS-CoV-2-responding clones were already detected in memory before infection.

Trimming took 2 bases from V and 1 from J, leaving 8 bases between them. This CDR3 has 15 amino acids. CDR1 MNHEY and CDR2 SVGEGT come from the germline V gene. TCRdb processed the 5' RACE reads anew with MiXCR; each CDR3 protein has one entry. This table holds 550,000 to 600,000 distinct CDR3 sequences, around a sixth found once. Points on this clonotype: The target antigen is unknown.

The chain is built from TRBV6-2 or TRBV6-3 and TRBJ2-2; no reliable D call. Sequencing was done on a sample of PBMCs or a T cell subset sorted from them (not recorded which). The TCR comes from an adult woman who had mild COVID-19 (a few samples of this study predate the infection). Cell type and time point are not known. This CDR3 reads CASSYGIVNTGELFF. CDR3 nucleotide sequence: TGTGCCAGCAGTTACGGGATCGTGAACACCGGGGAGCTGTTTTTT.